Listed below are T cell receptor beta chains from one sample, sequenced in a study of T cell responses to AZD1222 COVID-19 vaccine. Data came from immunoSEQ multiplex PCR; TCRdb stores just in-frame clones and leaves some out. This table holds some 100,000 clones, more than 75% found once. The material sequenced was peripheral blood, taken 28 days after the second AZD1222 dose. The receptors originated from an adult who received the AZD1222 COVID-19 vaccine. Each CDR3 is given with its conserved first and last residue. D genes are given only for firm matches. Where a row states a size, it is once, few, many or the class of an expanded clone; other rows omit it.

cdr3_nt: TGTGCCAGCAGCTTAGTGGCGGGGCAGGGTGAGCAGTTCTTC
cdr3_aa: CASSLVAGQGEQFF
d_call: -
cdr3_length: 14
clone_size: -
v_call: TRBV11-2
j_call: TRBJ2-1

cdr3_nt: TGTGCCAGCAGCGCAGGGACAGGGGGGAACACTGAAGCTTTCTTT
cdr3_aa: CASSAGTGGNTEAFF
d_call: TRBD1
cdr3_length: 15
clone_size: -
v_call: TRBV5-4
j_call: TRBJ1-1

cdr3_nt: TGCGCCAGCAGCCTGACAGGGGGCGCAATTGGCTACACCTTC
cdr3_aa: CASSLTGGAIGYTF
d_call: TRBD1
cdr3_length: 14
clone_size: -
v_call: TRBV5-1
j_call: TRBJ1-2

cdr3_nt: TGTGCCAGCAGTCGCACAGGGTCAGGTCAGCCCCAGCATTTT
cdr3_aa: CASSRTGSGQPQHF
d_call: -
cdr3_length: 14
clone_size: -
v_call: TRBV6-2/TRBV6-3
j_call: TRBJ1-5

cdr3_nt: TGTGCCAGCAGAGGACAGGGTCAAGGAACTGAAGCTTTCTTT
cdr3_aa: CASRGQGQGTEAFF
d_call: TRBD1
cdr3_length: 14
clone_size: -
v_call: TRBV28
j_call: TRBJ1-1

cdr3_nt: TGTGCCAGCAGTTTAGGCTACGAGCAGTACTTC
cdr3_aa: CASSLGYEQYF
d_call: -
cdr3_length: 11
clone_size: -
v_call: TRBV27
j_call: TRBJ2-7

cdr3_nt: TGTGCCTGGAGTGGTCCTTACACAGATACGCAGTATTTT
cdr3_aa: CAWSGPYTDTQYF
d_call: -
cdr3_length: 13
clone_size: once
v_call: TRBV30
j_call: TRBJ2-3

cdr3_nt: TGTGCCAGCAGCAAAAGTGGGACTAGCGGGGCGGAGACCCAGTACTTC
cdr3_aa: CASSKSGTSGAETQYF
d_call: TRBD2
cdr3_length: 16
clone_size: -
v_call: TRBV25-1
j_call: TRBJ2-5

cdr3_nt: TGCGCCAGCAGCGCCGACCGGGAGATCTACGAGCAGTACTTC
cdr3_aa: CASSADREIYEQYF
d_call: -
cdr3_length: 14
clone_size: -
v_call: TRBV5-1
j_call: TRBJ2-7

cdr3_nt: TGTGCCAGCAGCTTACGGAACAGACAGGAGTATGGCTACACCTTC
cdr3_aa: CASSLRNRQEYGYTF
d_call: -
cdr3_length: 15
clone_size: -
v_call: TRBV7-9
j_call: TRBJ1-2

cdr3_nt: TGTGCCCTGATTAGCGGGAGATTTAGGAATGAGCAGTTCTTC
cdr3_aa: CALISGRFRNEQFF
d_call: TRBD2
cdr3_length: 14
clone_size: -
v_call: TRBV30
j_call: TRBJ2-1

cdr3_nt: TGTGCCAGCAGTTTTTCGGGGCACCTCTATGGCTACACCTTC
cdr3_aa: CASSFSGHLYGYTF
d_call: -
cdr3_length: 14
clone_size: -
v_call: TRBV27
j_call: TRBJ1-2

cdr3_nt: TGTGCCAGTAGTACCCACCTTGACTTGTCGCGGGCGAACCCTGAAGCTTTCTTT
cdr3_aa: CASSTHLDLSRANPEAFF
d_call: -
cdr3_length: 18
clone_size: -
v_call: TRBV19
j_call: TRBJ1-1

cdr3_nt: TGTGCCAGCAGCTTGGCAAGCCCCCGGACAGATACGCAGTATTTT
cdr3_aa: CASSLASPRTDTQYF
d_call: -
cdr3_length: 15
clone_size: -
v_call: TRBV5-6
j_call: TRBJ2-3

cdr3_nt: TGCGCCAGCAGGATATACACCGGGGAGCTGTTTTTT
cdr3_aa: CASRIYTGELFF
d_call: -
cdr3_length: 12
clone_size: -
v_call: TRBV5-1
j_call: TRBJ2-2

cdr3_nt: TGCAGTGCTAGAGATAGATTATCGCAGTACTTC
cdr3_aa: CSARDRLSQYF
d_call: -
cdr3_length: 11
clone_size: -
v_call: TRBV20-1
j_call: TRBJ2-7

cdr3_nt: TGTGCCAGCAGCTCCCCTTTTTTGGAGTACGAGCAGTACTTC
cdr3_aa: CASSSPFLEYEQYF
d_call: -
cdr3_length: 14
clone_size: -
v_call: TRBV7-3
j_call: TRBJ2-7

cdr3_nt: TGTGCCAGCAGCTTAGTCCGGGGAGATGAAAAACTGTTTTTT
cdr3_aa: CASSLVRGDEKLFF
d_call: -
cdr3_length: 14
clone_size: few
v_call: TRBV7-2
j_call: TRBJ1-4

cdr3_nt: TGTGCCAGTAGTATAGATAGCGGGGGGGAGCAGTTCTTC
cdr3_aa: CASSIDSGGEQFF
d_call: TRBD2
cdr3_length: 13
clone_size: -
v_call: TRBV19
j_call: TRBJ2-1

cdr3_nt: TGTGCCAGCAGTCGTACCGGGACAATTAATGAAAAACTGTTTTTT
cdr3_aa: CASSRTGTINEKLFF
d_call: -
cdr3_length: 15
clone_size: -
v_call: TRBV3-1/TRBV3-2
j_call: TRBJ1-4

cdr3_nt: TGTGCCAGCAGCCATTACAGGGGGCTCTCAAACACCATATATTTT
cdr3_aa: CASSHYRGLSNTIYF
d_call: TRBD1
cdr3_length: 15
clone_size: -
v_call: TRBV14
j_call: TRBJ1-3

cdr3_nt: TGCGCCAGCACCAAAATTCAGGGGGGCAATGAGCAGTTCTTC
cdr3_aa: CASTKIQGGNEQFF
d_call: -
cdr3_length: 14
clone_size: -
v_call: TRBV5-1
j_call: TRBJ2-1

cdr3_nt: TGTGCCAGCAGCTTAGATCCCAGCGGGAGGGGGGACACCGGGGAGCTGTTTTTT
cdr3_aa: CASSLDPSGRGDTGELFF
d_call: TRBD2
cdr3_length: 18
clone_size: -
v_call: TRBV7-2
j_call: TRBJ2-2

cdr3_nt: TGCGCCAGCAGTCGGGGGGAGATGAATGAAAAACTGTTTTTT
cdr3_aa: CASSRGEMNEKLFF
d_call: -
cdr3_length: 14
clone_size: -
v_call: TRBV5-1
j_call: TRBJ1-4

cdr3_nt: TGCGCCAGCAGCCAAAGTCTTCGGGCCCGGACGGTCGCTGAAGCTTTCTTT
cdr3_aa: CASSQSLRARTVAEAFF
d_call: -
cdr3_length: 17
clone_size: -
v_call: TRBV4-3
j_call: TRBJ1-1

cdr3_nt: TGTGCCAGCAGTTACAGCCCCATAGGTCTTGAGGGACAGGGTAAAATGGAAGCTTTCTTT
cdr3_aa: CASSYSPIGLEGQGKMEAFF
d_call: TRBD1
cdr3_length: 20
clone_size: -
v_call: TRBV27
j_call: TRBJ1-1

cdr3_nt: TGTGCCAGCAGCCAACAGGGATCCCTCAATGAGCAGTTCTTC
cdr3_aa: CASSQQGSLNEQFF
d_call: -
cdr3_length: 14
clone_size: -
v_call: TRBV7-2
j_call: TRBJ2-1

cdr3_nt: TGTGCCAGCAGTTTGTACTATGGCTACACCTTC
cdr3_aa: CASSLYYGYTF
d_call: -
cdr3_length: 11
clone_size: -
v_call: TRBV12-3/TRBV12-4
j_call: TRBJ1-2

cdr3_nt: TGCGCCAGCGAGGAGGTGCAGGGGGGAGAGACCCAGTACTTC
cdr3_aa: CASEEVQGGETQYF
d_call: -
cdr3_length: 14
clone_size: -
v_call: TRBV5-1
j_call: TRBJ2-5

cdr3_nt: TGCGCCAGCAGTACAGGGTGGGGGACCGGGGAGCTGTTTTTT
cdr3_aa: CASSTGWGTGELFF
d_call: -
cdr3_length: 14
clone_size: -
v_call: TRBV5-1
j_call: TRBJ2-2

cdr3_nt: TGTGCCACCTCGACAGGGCACACTGAAGCTTTCTTT
cdr3_aa: CATSTGHTEAFF
d_call: TRBD1
cdr3_length: 12
clone_size: -
v_call: TRBV19
j_call: TRBJ1-1

cdr3_nt: TGCGCCAGCAGCCAAGAAGGCAGGGGACCCTACGAGCAGTACTTC
cdr3_aa: CASSQEGRGPYEQYF
d_call: -
cdr3_length: 15
clone_size: -
v_call: TRBV4-3
j_call: TRBJ2-7

cdr3_nt: TGTGCCACCAGCAGAGACACCCGGGATCTCCACTTT
cdr3_aa: CATSRDTRDLHF
d_call: -
cdr3_length: 12
clone_size: -
v_call: TRBV15
j_call: TRBJ1-6

cdr3_nt: TGTGCCAGCTCCCCACTTGCGGGAGGGCGCGCGGATGAGCAGTTCTTC
cdr3_aa: CASSPLAGGRADEQFF
d_call: TRBD2
cdr3_length: 16
clone_size: once
v_call: TRBV18
j_call: TRBJ2-1

cdr3_nt: TGCAGCGTTGGTCGGGACAGCAATCAGCCCCAGCATTTT
cdr3_aa: CSVGRDSNQPQHF
d_call: -
cdr3_length: 13
clone_size: -
v_call: TRBV29-1
j_call: TRBJ1-5